The 3 T cell receptor beta chains listed next were all sequenced from one sample in a study of T cells in Graves' hyperthyroidism and ophthalmopathy. What was amplified from RNA transcripts were TCR beta CDR3 regions. The primer set for the first-round RT-PCR of the TCR CDR3 was HTBI. TCRdb reprocessed the multiplex PCR reads with MiXCR, giving one entry per CDR3 protein. The repertoire has 25,000 to 30,000 distinct CDR3 sequences, around 40% of them found once; the top ten carry over 9%. The sequencing input was blood. These receptors all come from a woman aged 25 to 45 with Graves' hyperthyroidism.

As concerns this clonotype: One junction end disagrees with the germline gene, perhaps due to a read error. V is TRBV5-6 and J is TRBJ2-2, with 8 bases matching TRBD1. The CDR3 sequence is 13 residues long. Germline V gives CDR1 SGHDT, CDR2 YYEEEE. CDR3 sequence (DNA): TGTGCCAGGAACAGGGGGAACATCGGGGAGCTGTTTTTT. Its protein is CARNRGNIGELFF. Full variable domain (outside the CDR3, taken from reference TRBV5-6 and TRBJ2-2): DAGVTQSPTHLIKTRGQQVTLRCSPKSGHDTVSWYQQALGQGPQFIFQYYEEEERQRGNFPDRFSGHQFPNYSSELNVNALLLGDSALYLCARNRGNIGELFFGEGSRLTVL.

V and J are TRBV7-2 and TRBJ2-7, with D possibly being TRBD1 (6 bases). V shed 0 bases and J shed 0 bases, with 12 bases lying between them. This CDR3 has 16 amino acids. Germline V gene lookup returns CDR1 SGHTA and CDR2 FQGNSA. The CDR3 here is CASSLAPGTLSYEQYF. As DNA, the CDR3 is TGTGCCAGCAGCTTAGCGCCCGGGACACTCTCCTACGAGCAGTACTTC.

On this clonotype: Mismatch with germline at one junction end may stem from a read error. The chain carries TRBV6-2 or TRBV6-3 and TRBJ2-2; TRBD2 is a possible D gene (6 bases). The CDR3 has 16 amino acids. Germline V gene sequence: CDR1 MNHEY, CDR2 SVGEGT. The DNA of the CDR3 is TGTGCCAGCAGCGACCTCGGGACTGAAAAGTCCGGGGAGCTGGTTTTT. It encodes CASSDLGTEKSGELVF.